Below, 14 T cell receptor beta chains from the same sample are listed, as sequenced in a study of blood T cell repertoires in COVID-19. TCRdb's table, derived via immunoSEQ multiplex PCR, lists solely in-frame clones and lacks some. The table records approximately 70,000 clones, approximately 73% of them present only once. Sequences were obtained from peripheral blood. These TCRs come from a man aged 60 to 69 with COVID-19, enrolled during active disease.

The V call is TRBV4-2, the J call TRBJ2-7; 10 nucleotides match TRBD1. V lost 0 bases to trimming and J lost 1 base; unmatched junction nucleotides: 0. Germline values: CDR1 LGHNA, CDR2 YNFKEQ. The CDR3 is made up of 15 amino acids. The CDR3 DNA is TGTGCCAGCAGCCAAGAGGGACAGGGGTCCTACGAGCAGTACTTC. Translation: CASSQEGQGSYEQYF.

This chain connects TRBV18 to TRBJ1-6; no clear D. The germline CDR1 and CDR2 sequences are KGHSH and LQKENI. Between the trimmed V and J ends, which lost 3 bases and 7 bases, there was a span of 10 bases. The CDR3 spans 14 residues. The CDR3 region is CASSPEGRNSPLHF. The CDR3 bases are TGTGCCAGCTCACCGGAGGGCAGGAATTCACCCCTCCACTTT.

The chain couples TRBV20-1 to TRBJ2-5; D is uncertain. In germline, CDR1 is DFQATT, CDR2 SNEGSKA (reference sequence). V lost 6 bases and J 5 bases, leaving 7 bases between the germline ends. There are 10 residues in the CDR3. The CDR3: CSAHRETQYF. The DNA of the CDR3 is TGCAGTGCCCATCGGGAGACCCAGTACTTC.

J is TRBJ2-1 and V is TRBV7-2, with TRBD2 matching over 13 bases. The CDR3 is 13 residues long. With 10 bases clipped from V and 7 bases from J, the junction kept 4 bases outside the gene matches. Germline CDR1 and CDR2: SGHTA and FQGNSA. CDR3: CAKRLAGGNEQFF. DNA of the CDR3: TGTGCCAAGAGACTAGCGGGGGGAAATGAGCAGTTCTTC.

V usage is TRBV6-5 and J usage is TRBJ2-5; D gene uncertain. Trimming took off 6 bases at V and 5 bases at J, with 19 bases between the two ends. CDR3 length equals 15 residues. Germline V gene lookup returns CDR1 MNHEY and CDR2 SVGAGI. The CDR3 sequence is CASSSETVYRETQYF. CDR3 coding DNA: TGTGCCAGCAGCTCGGAGACTGTGTATCGGGAGACCCAGTACTTC.

This chain links TRBV5-1 with TRBJ2-1, with 8 bases identical to TRBD1. J gave up 3 bases and V 1 base, and 3 bases lay outside the gene matches. Per germline, CDR1 SGHRS and CDR2 YFSETQ. This CDR3 has 15 amino acids. The chain's CDR3 is CASSLYGQGYNEQFF. CDR3 nucleotides: TGCGCCAGCAGCTTGTATGGACAGGGCTACAATGAGCAGTTCTTC.

This chain joins TRBV5-1 and TRBJ2-5, with D unresolved. This CDR3 comprises 13 residues. CDR1 is SGHRS and CDR2 is YFSETQ in the germline V gene. With 2 bases removed from V and 1 base from J, the gap between germline ends came to 6 bases. CDR3 DNA sequence: TGCGCCAGCAGCTTTAATCTCCAAGAGACCCAGTACTTC. This gives the protein CASSFNLQETQYF. Full variable domain (missing parts from reference TRBV5-1 and TRBJ2-5): KAGVTQTPRYLIKTRGQQVTLSCSPISGHRSVSWYQQTPGQGLQFLFEYFSETQRNKGNFPGRFSGRQFSNSRSEMNVSTLELGDSALYLCASSFNLQETQYFGPGTRLLVL.

The gene calls are TRBV6-2 or TRBV6-3 and TRBJ2-7, with 8 bases lining up with TRBD2. Unmatched junction bases numbered 8, after V lost 2 bases and J lost 2 bases. Per the germline V gene, CDR1 is MNHEY and CDR2 is SVGEGT. CDR3 length: 16 amino acids. DNA for the CDR3: TGTGCCAGCAGTTACGTGTTAGGGCGGGGGGCCTACGAGCAGTACTTC. This sequence encodes CASSYVLGRGAYEQYF.

The V call is TRBV5-1, the J call TRBJ2-7; D remains unclear. Germline CDR1 SGHRS, CDR2 YFSETQ. This CDR3 has 12 residues. Trimming took 4 bases from V and 5 from J, leaving 10 bases between them. CDR3 in DNA: TGCGCCAGCAGCGGGCTGTTGGACGAGCAGTACTTC. It encodes CASSGLLDEQYF.

The chain couples TRBV11-2 to TRBJ2-7; TRBD2 might be the D (6 bases). Germline CDR1 SGHAT, CDR2 FQNNGV. This CDR3 comprises 17 residues. Trimming removed 4 bases at V and 2 bases at J, with 21 bases between. The chain's CDR3 is CASSSIRGPGGAYEQYF. CDR3 in DNA: TGTGCCAGCAGCTCGATACGAGGCCCCGGAGGGGCCTACGAGCAGTACTTC. Drawing the rest from reference TRBV11-2 and TRBJ2-7, the complete variable domain is EAGVAQSPRYKIIEKRQSVAFWCNPISGHATLYWYQQILGQGPKLLIQFQNNGVVDDSQLPKDRFSAERLKGVDSTLKIQPAKLEDSAVYLCASSSIRGPGGAYEQYFGPGTRLTVT.

The CDR3 protein is CASSPMELAKNIQYF. The CDR3 DNA is TGTGCCAGCAGTCCTATGGAGCTAGCCAAAAACATTCAGTACTTC. V and J are TRBV6-6 and TRBJ2-4, with no clear D. V was shortened by 5 bases and J by 0 bases, with 11 bases between the two germline ends. This CDR3 has 15 amino acids. Germline V lookup: CDR1 MNHNY, CDR2 SVGAGI (reference sequence).

V is TRBV2 and J is TRBJ2-2; TRBD2 agrees at 7 bases. The CDR3 length is 14 residues. The ends lost 8 bases at V and 1 base at J; junction bases unmatched: 4. The germline V gene has CDR1 SNHLY and CDR2 FYNNEI. Here the CDR3 reads CASLLAGNTGELFF. As DNA, the CDR3 is TGTGCCAGCTTATTAGCGGGGAACACCGGGGAGCTGTTTTTT.

This clone has only a few counts. The chain couples TRBV29-1 to TRBJ1-6, with no clear D. CDR1 is SQVTM, CDR2 ANQGSEA, per germline. Trimming cost V 4 bases and J 8 bases, with 15 bases left between them. The CDR3 runs 14 residues. CDR3 protein: CSVAGLNPYSPLHF. CDR3 nucleotide sequence: TGCAGCGTTGCAGGCCTTAACCCGTATTCACCCCTCCACTTT.

The chain combines TRBV11-2 with TRBJ1-5; D perhaps matches TRBD1 (5 bases). V shed 0 bases and J shed 7 bases, with 10 bases lying between them. CDR1 and CDR2 from the germline V gene are SGHAT and FQNNGV. The CDR3 totals 14 residues. The CDR3 bases are TGTGCCAGCAGCTTAGACAGGGTTGGACAGCCCCAGCATTTT. This codes for CASSLDRVGQPQHF. Full variable domain (outside the CDR3, taken from reference TRBV11-2 and TRBJ1-5): EAGVAQSPRYKIIEKRQSVAFWCNPISGHATLYWYQQILGQGPKLLIQFQNNGVVDDSQLPKDRFSAERLKGVDSTLKIQPAKLEDSAVYLCASSLDRVGQPQHFGDGTRLSIL.